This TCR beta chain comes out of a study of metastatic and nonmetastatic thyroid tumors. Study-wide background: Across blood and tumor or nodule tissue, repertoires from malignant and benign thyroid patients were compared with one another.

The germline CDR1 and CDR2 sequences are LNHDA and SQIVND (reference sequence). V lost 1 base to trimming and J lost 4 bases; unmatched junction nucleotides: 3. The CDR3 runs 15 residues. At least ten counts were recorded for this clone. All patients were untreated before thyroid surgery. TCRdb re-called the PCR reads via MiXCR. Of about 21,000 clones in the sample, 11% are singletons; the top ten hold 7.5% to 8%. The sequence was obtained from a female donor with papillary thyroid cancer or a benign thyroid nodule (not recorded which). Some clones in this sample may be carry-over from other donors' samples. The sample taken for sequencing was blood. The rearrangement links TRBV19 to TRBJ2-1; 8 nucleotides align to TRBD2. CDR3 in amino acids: CASSIAGGYYNEQFF. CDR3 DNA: TGTGCCAGTAGTATAGCGGGAGGGTATTACAATGAGCAGTTCTTC. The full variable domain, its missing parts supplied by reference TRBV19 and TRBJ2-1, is DGGITQSPKYLFRKEGQNVTLSCEQNLNHDAMYWYRQDPGQGLRLIYYSQIVNDFQKGDIAEGYSVSREKKESFPLTVTSAQKNPTAFYLCASSIAGGYYNEQFFGPGTRLTVL.